Given below is one T cell receptor beta chain in context. Antigen specificity is unknown. This record belongs to a study of cytomegalovirus exposure and HLA in healthy donors. Study-wide results and limits: Cytomegalovirus status, reportedly, was diagnosed with high specificity and sensitivity by the classifier. Testing in vitro showed a few CMV-associated chains specific for CMV antigens. Subsequent analysis found a tendency for first-cohort TCR clusters to co-occur within the approximately 130 validation repertoires. The majority of TCR sequences were rare, yet some public TCRs appeared in many donors.

Clones were sequenced by immunoSEQ multiplex PCR, and TCRdb holds only the in-frame ones, with some missing. The repertoire has about 110,000 clones, about 85% of them found once; the top ten carry about 1.8%. V was clipped by 2 bases and J by 0 bases, with 10 bases between them. CDR3 length: 15 amino acids. Germline CDR1 reads LNHDA; CDR2 reads SQIVND (reference sequence). This receptor was obtained from a woman aged 18-29 years in good health and CMV-seropositive. This chain connects TRBV19 to TRBJ1-1; unclear D gene. Material for sequencing was PBMCs. CDR3 bases: TGTGCCAGTAGTATACCGGAGGGTTTGAACACTGAAGCTTTCTTT. Translating gives CASSIPEGLNTEAFF.